A single sample gave rise to the 30 T cell receptor beta chains below, sequenced in a study of T-cell memory formation after mild COVID-19 (dated by TCRdb to the early 2020s). The library was made by 5' RACE. The sample was run on an Illumina NovaSeq 6000. TCRdb applied fastp at Q25 and MiXCR to the public reads, then kept only in-frame beta chains. When rows share a CDR3 protein, they turn into one entry using the most common DNA and genes. The sample profile shows some 200,000 distinct CDR3 sequences; about 22% of them were found once. In total, the top ten clones hold 23% of the sample. Specimen: PBMCs or a T cell subset sorted from them (not recorded which). These receptors were taken from an adult woman who had mild COVID-19 (a few samples of this study predate the infection). The sample titles of this study are shuffled in the database, so cell type and time point are left out; the donor was told from shared clones.

This clonotype occurred a few times. The CDR3 protein is CAWSRALGTEAFF. The DNA of the CDR3 is TGTGCCTGGAGCAGGGCGTTAGGCACTGAAGCTTTCTTT. This sequence joins TRBV30 and TRBJ1-1, with D perhaps TRBD1 (5 bases). CDR3 size: 13 residues. V was clipped by 3 bases and J by 4 bases, with 12 bases between them. CDR1 GTSNPN and CDR2 SVGIG come from the germline V gene (reference sequence).

J is TRBJ2-7 and V is TRBV7-2; 11 bases agree with TRBD2. Germline lookup yields CDR1 SGHTA and CDR2 FQGNSA. Trimming took 1 base from V and 7 from J; bases not matched to a gene: 6. The CDR3 runs 15 residues. CDR3 DNA: TGTGCCAGCAGCTTAGTACTAGCGGGAGTAGGTGAGCAGTACTTC. This sequence encodes CASSLVLAGVGEQYF.

This chain connects TRBV27 to TRBJ1-1; D perhaps matches TRBD1 (5 bases). This CDR3 has 14 amino acids. CDR1 and CDR2 (germline): MNHEY, SMNVEV (reference sequence). Trimming took 2 bases from V and 1 from J, leaving 8 bases between them. CDR3 bases: TGTGCCAGCAGTTTAGACAGCTGGAACACTGAAGCTTTCTTT. Translation: CASSLDSWNTEAFF.

The chain links TRBV30 to TRBJ2-1, with D perhaps assigned TRBD1 or TRBD2 (5 bases each). Germline assignment: CDR1 GTSNPN and CDR2 SVGIG (reference sequence). Trimming removed 2 bases at V and 7 bases at J, with 12 bases between. CDR3 length equals 13 residues. The CDR3 reads CAWSLWGWNEQFF. Here the CDR3 DNA reads TGTGCCTGGAGTTTGTGGGGGTGGAATGAGCAGTTCTTC.

V and J are TRBV12-3 or TRBV12-4 and TRBJ2-7; TRBD1 might be the D (5 bases). Trimming removed 6 bases at V and 1 base at J, with 13 bases between. The CDR3 extends over 14 amino acids. CDR3 protein: CASSPPQDSYEQYF. CDR3 DNA: TGTGCCAGCAGCCCACCACAGGATTCCTACGAGCAGTACTTC.

Only a few counts were recorded for this clonotype. The chain uses TRBV21-1 and TRBJ2-3; the table's D call, TRBD1, was not checked against the DNA. TRBV21-1 has pseudogene status. This CDR3 is 15 amino acids long. The CDR3 sequence is CASSKDSKITDTQYF. The CDR3 DNA is TGTGCCAGCAGCAAGGACAGTAAAATAACAGATACGCAGTATTTT.

This clonotype was detected a few times. This chain connects TRBV27 to TRBJ2-5; no definite D call. Germline V CDR1 and CDR2: MNHEY, SMNVEV (reference sequence). The CDR3 spans 14 residues. The V end was cut by 2 bases, the J end by 5 bases, with 12 bases between. The CDR3 DNA follows: TGTGCCAGCAGTTTAAGGGCGACCTGGGAGACCCAGTACTTC. Protein sequence: CASSLRATWETQYF.

The chain carries TRBV5-1 and TRBJ1-2; 7 bases map to TRBD1. The CDR3 is 15 residues long. Germline CDR1 reads SGHRS; CDR2 reads YFSETQ. Trimming at V came to 2 bases and at J to 1 base, leaving 5 bases not matched to a gene. DNA of the CDR3: TGCGCCAGCAGCTTCACCGGGACAGATAACTATGGCTACACCTTC. Translated, it gives CASSFTGTDNYGYTF.

The rearrangement uses TRBV27 and TRBJ2-3, with D perhaps TRBD1 or TRBD2 (5 bases each). CDR3 length equals 17 residues. Germline V lookup: CDR1 MNHEY, CDR2 SMNVEV (reference sequence). The V and J ends lost 3 bases and 4 bases respectively, with 20 bases between them. The CDR3 sequence: CASSFTGRGRVADTQYF. In DNA form, the CDR3 reads TGTGCCAGCAGTTTCACCGGCCGGGGCAGGGTAGCAGATACGCAGTATTTT.

The chain links TRBV5-1 to TRBJ1-2; D perhaps matches TRBD1 (6 bases). V was trimmed by 4 bases and J by 4 bases, leaving 14 bases between them. CDR1 SGHRS and CDR2 YFSETQ come from the germline V gene. The CDR3 has 14 amino acids. The CDR3 DNA is TGCGCCAGCAGCCAGACGACAGGCGTCTATGGCTACACCTTC. Translation: CASSQTTGVYGYTF. Looking up the rest from reference TRBV5-1 and TRBJ1-2 gives the full variable domain: KAGVTQTPRYLIKTRGQQVTLSCSPISGHRSVSWYQQTPGQGLQFLFEYFSETQRNKGNFPGRFSGRQFSNSRSEMNVSTLELGDSALYLCASSQTTGVYGYTFGSGTRLTVV.

V usage is TRBV6-6 and J usage is TRBJ2-3; perhaps TRBD1 as D (5 bases). Looked up from germline, CDR1 is MNHNY and CDR2 is SVGAGI (reference sequence). V gave up 1 base and J gave up 0 bases, with 8 bases separating them. The CDR3 covers 15 residues. The CDR3, as DNA: TGTGCCAGCAGTTACTTAACAGGCAGCACAGATACGCAGTATTTT. It yields the protein CASSYLTGSTDTQYF.

The chain recombines TRBV3-1 with TRBJ1-1; D remains unclear. From germline, CDR1 is LGHDT and CDR2 YNNKEL (reference sequence). The CDR3 has 15 amino acids. Trimming shortened V by 0 bases and J by 2 bases, and 10 bases separated the two germline ends. As DNA, the CDR3 is TGTGCCAGCAGCCAAGAGGCCCTCGGAAACACTGAAGCTTTCTTT. Its translation is CASSQEALGNTEAFF.

The V and J genes are TRBV5-1 and TRBJ1-1, with a weak D call TRBD1 (5 bases). The germline V and J ends were trimmed by 4 bases and 6 bases, with 16 bases remaining between them. Germline values: CDR1 SGHRS, CDR2 YFSETQ. The CDR3 runs to 14 residues. CDR3 amino acids: CASSPGRDGPEAFF. DNA of the CDR3: TGCGCCAGCAGCCCTGGTCGGGACGGACCTGAAGCTTTCTTT.

The V gene is TRBV7-3, the J gene TRBJ2-3, with 8 nucleotides matching TRBD2. V lost 5 bases to trimming and J lost 0 bases; unmatched junction nucleotides: 10. The CDR3 is 17 amino acids. From germline, CDR1 is SGHTA and CDR2 FQGTGA. The CDR3: CASSPGLAGTSTDTQYF. DNA of the CDR3: TGTGCCAGCAGCCCCGGCCTAGCGGGTACGAGCACAGATACGCAGTATTTT.

The sample holds a few counts of this clonotype. The rearrangement joins TRBV2 to TRBJ2-7; D is ambiguous. Trimming shortened V by 9 bases and J by 11 bases, and 14 bases separated the two germline ends. Per the germline V gene, CDR1 is SNHLY and CDR2 is FYNNEI. This CDR3 comprises 10 residues. The CDR3 reads CASKRTVEYF. The CDR3 nucleotides are TGTGCCAGTAAAAGGACGGTAGAGTACTTC.

V gene TRBV25-1 combines with J gene TRBJ2-5, with 11 bases matching TRBD2. CDR3 size: 16 residues. V trimming: 4 bases; J trimming: 5 bases; junction bases outside the gene matches: 9. CDR1 is MGHDK, CDR2 SYGVNS, per germline. For the CDR3, the DNA is TGTGCCAGCAGTGCTAGCGGGAGGACCTGGGGGGAGACCCAGTACTTC. Translated: CASSASGRTWGETQYF.

The genes are TRBV5-5 and TRBJ1-2, with 10 positions matching TRBD1. The V gene end was trimmed by 5 bases and the J gene end by 3 bases; junction bases not matched to a gene: 16. Germline values: CDR1 SGHKS, CDR2 YYEKEE (reference sequence). The CDR3 contains 18 residues. CDR3 region: CASRVHPPGTGVDYGYTF. The CDR3 bases are TGTGCCAGCAGGGTCCATCCACCCGGGACAGGGGTGGACTATGGCTACACCTTC.

The rearrangement uses TRBV20-1 and TRBJ2-7; tentatively, D is TRBD2 (6 bases). Germline CDR1 reads DFQATT; CDR2 reads SNEGSKA (reference sequence). V lost 7 bases and J 0 bases, leaving 13 bases between the germline ends. The CDR3 totals 13 residues. The DNA for the CDR3 is TGCAGTGTCCCCGGGAGTCACTCCTACGAGCAGTACTTC. It specifies CSVPGSHSYEQYF.

The chain recombines TRBV27 with TRBJ1-2; D remains unclear. With 5 bases removed from V and 7 bases from J, the gap between germline ends came to 17 bases. In germline, CDR1 is MNHEY, CDR2 SMNVEV (reference sequence). The CDR3 has 14 amino acids. The CDR3, as DNA: TGTGCCAGCAGTATGTCCATTGTTGACCTTGGCTACACCTTC. Translation: CASSMSIVDLGYTF.

In DNA form, the CDR3 reads TGTGCCAGCAGCTTTATCCGCGATCCTATCTACAATGAGCAGTTCTTC. This sequence encodes CASSFIRDPIYNEQFF. The V call is TRBV7-8, the J call TRBJ2-1, with D hard to call. The V gene's germline CDR1 is SGHVS and CDR2 FQNEAQ. V was pared by 3 bases and J by 3 bases, with 15 bases between. The CDR3 length is 16 residues.

V gene TRBV6-1 combines with J gene TRBJ2-3; no clear D. The CDR3 is 14 amino acids. The V gene lost 2 bases and the J gene lost 4 bases, with 10 bases spanning the gap. From germline, CDR1 is MNHNS and CDR2 SASEGT. The chain's CDR3 is CASSEYNDPDTQYF. For the CDR3, the DNA is TGTGCCAGCAGTGAATATAACGATCCAGATACGCAGTATTTT.

There are many counts of this clonotype. V usage is TRBV29-1 and J usage is TRBJ2-1; D may be TRBD2 (6 bases). The V end was cut by 0 bases, the J end by 2 bases, with 14 bases between. CDR1 and CDR2 from the germline V gene are SQVTM and ANQGSEA. The CDR3 loop spans 16 amino acids. Written as DNA, the CDR3 is TGCAGCGTTGAAGACCCTAGACTAGAGGCCTACAATGAGCAGTTCTTC. Residues: CSVEDPRLEAYNEQFF.

In this sample, this clonotype turned up a few times. V and J are TRBV5-1 and TRBJ2-7, with TRBD1 matching 7 bases. CDR1 SGHRS and CDR2 YFSETQ come from the germline V gene. J lost 3 bases, V lost 3 bases, and 6 bases had no gene match. The CDR3 spans 14 residues. The CDR3 region has the DNA TGCGCCAGCAGCTCCGGGACAGAGAACTACGAGCAGTACTTC. As protein: CASSSGTENYEQYF.

This clonotype showed up just a few times. The V gene is TRBV12-3 or TRBV12-4, the J gene TRBJ1-5, with 8 bases identical to TRBD1. The CDR3 runs 15 residues. After removal of 5 bases from V and 7 bases from J, the junction contained 10 bases not matched to a gene. CDR3 DNA sequence: TGTGCCAGCAGTACCCCGACAGGGGTGGGACAGCCCCAGCATTTT. This sequence encodes CASSTPTGVGQPQHF.

The chain joins TRBV11-2 to TRBJ2-2; D may be TRBD2 (6 bases). V was shortened by 0 bases and J by 4 bases, with 18 bases between the two germline ends. This CDR3 region has 18 residues. Per the germline V gene, CDR1 is SGHAT and CDR2 is FQNNGV. CDR3 region: CASSLDWEAGRGTGELFF. CDR3 nucleotides: TGTGCCAGCAGCTTAGATTGGGAGGCAGGGCGTGGCACCGGGGAGCTGTTTTTT.

The CDR3 DNA is TGTGCCAGCAGCGTAGGGGGCGTCGATGAGCAGTTCTTC. Its protein product is CASSVGGVDEQFF. V and J are TRBV9 and TRBJ2-1, with D possibly TRBD1 on 5 matching bases. Trimming took 0 bases from V and 8 from J, leaving 9 bases between them. CDR1 and CDR2 from the germline V gene are SGDLS and YYNGEE. The CDR3 is 13 residues long.

The chain is built from TRBV4-1 and TRBJ2-1; TRBD1 aligns across 7 bases. Trimming took 7 bases from V and 10 from J; bases not matched to a gene: 10. The CDR3 covers 13 residues. Germline CDR1 MGHRA, CDR2 YSYEKL. Here the CDR3 DNA reads TGCGCCAGCATCCCCAACAGGGGTGCCGAGCAGTTCTTC. It translates to CASIPNRGAEQFF.

The CDR3 loop is CASSVVGGGPDEQFF. In DNA, the CDR3 is TGTGCCAGCAGCGTAGTAGGCGGGGGGCCGGATGAGCAGTTCTTC. The rearrangement links TRBV9 to TRBJ2-1; 8 bases are shared with TRBD2. The CDR3 loop spans 15 amino acids. Losses at the gene ends were 0 bases for V and 8 bases for J; bases not matched to a gene: 7. Germline values: CDR1 SGDLS, CDR2 YYNGEE. Full variable domain (remainder filled in from reference TRBV9 and TRBJ2-1): DSGVTQTPKHLITATGQRVTLRCSPRSGDLSVYWYQQSLDQGLQFLIQYYNGEERAKGNILERFSAQQFPDLHSELNLSSLELGDSALYFCASSVVGGGPDEQFFGPGTRLTVL.

The CDR3 bases are TGTGCCAGCAGTTTGGGACTAGCGGCAATCCAAGAGACCCAGTACTTC. It codes for CASSLGLAAIQETQYF. The rearrangement joins TRBV12-3 or TRBV12-4 to TRBJ2-5, with 11 bases identical to TRBD2. J was trimmed by 1 base and V by 3 bases; bases with no gene match: 4. This CDR3 comprises 16 residues.

CDR3: CAPAAATTDTQYF. DNA for the CDR3: TGTGCTCCGGCTGCGGCAACCACAGATACGCAGTATTTT. The chain is built from TRBV12-5 and TRBJ2-3; unclear D gene. V lost 11 bases to trimming and J lost 2 bases, with 14 bases between them. Germline CDR1 and CDR2: LGHNT and FRNRAP. This CDR3 has 13 residues. Looking up the rest from reference TRBV12-5 and TRBJ2-3 gives the full variable domain: DARVTQTPRHKVTEMGQEVTMRCQPILGHNTVFWYRQTMMQGLELLAYFRNRAPLDDSGMPKDRFSAEMPDATLATLKIQPSEPRDSAVYFCAPAAATTDTQYFGPGTRLTVL.